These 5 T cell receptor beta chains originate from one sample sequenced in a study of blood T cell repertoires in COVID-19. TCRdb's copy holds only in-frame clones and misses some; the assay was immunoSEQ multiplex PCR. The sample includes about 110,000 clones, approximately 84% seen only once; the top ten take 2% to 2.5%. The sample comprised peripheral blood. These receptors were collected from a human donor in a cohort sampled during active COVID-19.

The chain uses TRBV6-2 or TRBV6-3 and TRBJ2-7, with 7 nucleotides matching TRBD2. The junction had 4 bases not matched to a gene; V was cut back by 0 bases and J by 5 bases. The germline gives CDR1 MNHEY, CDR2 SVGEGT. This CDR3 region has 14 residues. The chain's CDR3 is CASSYSRGNHEQYF. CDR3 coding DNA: TGTGCCAGCAGTTACTCGCGGGGGAACCACGAGCAGTACTTC.

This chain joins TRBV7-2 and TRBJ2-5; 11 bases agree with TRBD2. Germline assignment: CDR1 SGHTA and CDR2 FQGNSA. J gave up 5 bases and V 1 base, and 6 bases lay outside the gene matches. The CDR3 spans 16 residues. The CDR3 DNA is TGTGCCAGCAGCTTAGGTCCCCCTAGCGGGGGGGAGACCCAGTACTTC. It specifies CASSLGPPSGGETQYF.

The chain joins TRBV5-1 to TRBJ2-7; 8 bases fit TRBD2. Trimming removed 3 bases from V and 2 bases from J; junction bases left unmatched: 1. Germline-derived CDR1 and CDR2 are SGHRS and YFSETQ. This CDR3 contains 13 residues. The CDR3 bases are TGCGCCAGCAGCTCGGGACTAGCCTACGAGCAGTACTTC. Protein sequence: CASSSGLAYEQYF.

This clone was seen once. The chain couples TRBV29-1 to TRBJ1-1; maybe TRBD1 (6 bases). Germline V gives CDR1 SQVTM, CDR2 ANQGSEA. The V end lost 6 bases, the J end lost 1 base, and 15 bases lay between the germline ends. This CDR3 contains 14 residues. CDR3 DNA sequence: TGCAGCGTGGGGACACGGGGGGGGAACACTGAAGCTTTCTTT. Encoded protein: CSVGTRGGNTEAFF.

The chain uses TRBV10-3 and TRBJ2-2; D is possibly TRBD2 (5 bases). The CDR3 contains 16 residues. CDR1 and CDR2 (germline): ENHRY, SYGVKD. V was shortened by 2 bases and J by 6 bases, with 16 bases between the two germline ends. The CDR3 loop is CAISEVTPGMSGELFF. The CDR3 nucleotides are TGTGCCATCAGTGAGGTGACCCCCGGGATGTCCGGGGAGCTGTTTTTT.